The T cell receptor (beta chain) described here comes from a study of CD8+ T cells in alopecia areata. Study findings and constraints: Normal-skin resident alphabeta T cells also appear among scalp sample sequences.

RNA extraction and reverse transcription yielded cDNA as sequencing template. Measured with immunoSEQ multiplex PCR; TCRdb has only the in-frame clones, and not every one. The table includes 110,000 or so clones, roughly 55% detected once. Researchers picked out CD4+ and CD8+ T cells from PBMCs by sorting. J was trimmed by 1 base and V by 1 base; bases with no gene match: 11. From germline, CDR1 is LGHNA and CDR2 YNFKEQ. The CDR3 covers 18 residues. Remarks on this clone: What it binds is not known.

The source is a human donor with alopecia areata. The specimen sequenced was NKG2D-low CD8+ T cells sorted from blood. This rearrangement joins TRBV4-2 to TRBJ1-1; 8 bases map to TRBD1. The CDR3 spells CASSQVFSIGQGNTEAFF. In DNA, the CDR3 is TGTGCCAGCAGCCAAGTTTTTTCAATAGGACAGGGGAACACTGAAGCTTTCTTT.